Listed here are 20 T cell receptor beta chains from one sample, sequenced in a study of siplizumab effects on memory and regulatory T cells. Clones were sequenced by immunoSEQ multiplex PCR, and TCRdb holds only the in-frame ones, with some missing. Among tens of thousands of clones listed, 88% were seen once. The sequenced material came from Tregs sorted from blood. Source of these receptors: a human donor in good health.

This chain uses TRBV28 with TRBJ1-2; 7 positions match TRBD1. CDR3 length equals 14 residues. Per the germline V gene, CDR1 is MDHEN and CDR2 is SYDVKM. V lost 6 bases, J lost 4 bases, and 8 bases stayed unmatched. The CDR3 is CASSRGGSGYGYTF. CDR3 coding DNA: TGTGCCAGCAGCAGGGGGGGCTCGGGCTATGGCTACACCTTC.

In its sample, this clone was seen a few times. In nucleotides, the CDR3 is TGTGCCAGCAGCGTCTCAACGAACACTGAAGCTTTCTTT. Its protein is CASSVSTNTEAFF. The chain employs TRBV9 and TRBJ1-1; no clear D gene. The germline V gene encodes CDR1 SGDLS and CDR2 YYNGEE. V was cut by 2 bases and J by 1 base, with 6 bases left in between. There are 13 residues in the CDR3. Looking up the rest from reference TRBV9 and TRBJ1-1 gives the full variable domain: DSGVTQTPKHLITATGQRVTLRCSPRSGDLSVYWYQQSLDQGLQFLIQYYNGEERAKGNILERFSAQQFPDLHSELNLSSLELGDSALYFCASSVSTNTEAFFGQGTRLTVV.

This chain uses TRBV18 with TRBJ2-7; D is unclear. This CDR3 region has 15 residues. Germline loops: CDR1 KGHSH, CDR2 LQKENI. V gave up 4 bases and J gave up 0 bases, with 13 bases separating them. The CDR3 sequence is CASSLDPRSSYEQYF. The CDR3 bases are TGTGCCAGCTCACTAGACCCACGAAGCTCCTACGAGCAGTACTTC.

This sequence joins TRBV7-2 and TRBJ1-2; weak D call: TRBD1 (5 bases). The CDR3 is 12 residues long. The germline V gene has CDR1 SGHTA and CDR2 FQGNSA. The V end was cut by 4 bases, the J end by 5 bases, with 8 bases between. The CDR3 region has the DNA TGTGCCAGCAGCTACTCAGGGTATGGCTACACCTTC. The encoded protein is CASSYSGYGYTF.

The J gene is TRBJ2-1, the V gene TRBV11-1, with no clear D. The CDR3 totals 11 residues. The V gene lost 1 base and the J gene lost 7 bases, with 2 bases spanning the gap. Germline V CDR1 and CDR2: SGHAT, FQDESV (reference sequence). CDR3 sequence reads: CASSLGNEQFF. CDR3 DNA sequence: TGTGCCAGCAGCTTAGGGAATGAGCAGTTCTTC.

V is TRBV5-1 and J is TRBJ1-3; D is unresolved. Germline V gene lookup returns CDR1 SGHRS and CDR2 YFSETQ. The CDR3 loop spans 14 amino acids. With 5 bases removed from V and 0 bases from J, the gap between germline ends came to 9 bases. The CDR3 DNA sequence: TGCGCCAGCAGAGGCGCTCTCTCTGGAAACACCATATATTTT. Protein: CASRGALSGNTIYF.

This clone was observed once. CDR3 nucleotide sequence: TGTGCCAGCAGTTTATGGCTAAACACTGAAGCTTTCTTT. Amino acid sequence: CASSLWLNTEAFF. The chain links TRBV27 to TRBJ1-1, with unresolved D. CDR3 length: 13 amino acids. V was clipped by 1 base and J by 2 bases, with 5 bases between them. Germline V gene lookup returns CDR1 MNHEY and CDR2 SMNVEV (reference sequence).

This rearrangement joins TRBV9 to TRBJ2-1, with a weak D call TRBD2 (5 bases). CDR1 is SGDLS and CDR2 is YYNGEE in the germline V gene. The CDR3 is 17 residues long. V lost 1 base and J lost 4, with 18 bases in between. The CDR3 loop is CASSVSHTVSGYNEQFF. DNA for the CDR3: TGTGCCAGCAGCGTATCCCACACCGTCTCGGGGTACAATGAGCAGTTCTTC.

The rearrangement uses TRBV30 and TRBJ2-7; possibly TRBD2 for D (6 bases). V shed 7 bases and J shed 2 bases, with 30 bases lying between them. The CDR3 loop spans 18 amino acids. Per the germline V gene, CDR1 is GTSNPN and CDR2 is SVGIG (reference sequence). CDR3 sequence reads: CASVGILLSGPSTYEQYF. The CDR3 DNA follows: TGTGCCTCAGTCGGAATCCTTTTAAGCGGGCCTTCAACCTACGAGCAGTACTTC.

The gene calls are TRBV15 and TRBJ2-7, with D possibly being TRBD1 (5 bases). This CDR3 has 14 amino acids. Trimming took off 0 bases at V and 2 bases at J, with 8 bases between the two ends. The germline gives CDR1 LNHNV, CDR2 YYDKDF (reference sequence). The CDR3 loop is CATSRDRAAYEQYF. The CDR3 DNA follows: TGTGCCACCAGCAGAGACAGGGCGGCCTACGAGCAGTACTTC.

The chain couples TRBV2 to TRBJ1-4; no reliable D call. Germline loops: CDR1 SNHLY, CDR2 FYNNEI. The CDR3 loop spans 11 amino acids. V shed 7 bases and J shed 7 bases, with 7 bases lying between them. CDR3 residues: CASNGFEKLFF. The CDR3 bases are TGTGCCAGCAATGGGTTTGAAAAACTGTTTTTT.

The chain couples TRBV7-6 to TRBJ1-2, with 11 bases fitting TRBD1. V lost 1 base and J lost 7; bases outside the gene matches: 8. The CDR3 has 16 residues. Germline CDR1 is SGHVS and CDR2 is FNYEAQ. CDR3 DNA sequence: TGTGCCAGCAGCTTAGGCCCTGGGACAGGGGGAGTTGGCTACACCTTC. This codes for CASSLGPGTGGVGYTF.

In its sample, this clone was seen once. One junction end disagrees with the germline gene, perhaps due to a read error. The chain is built from TRBV7-9 and TRBJ1-2, with D uncertain. The CDR3 is 12 residues long. Germline V gene data show CDR1 as SEHNR and CDR2 as FQNEAQ (reference sequence). CDR3 in amino acids: CASSLPNFGYTF. The CDR3 DNA follows: TGTGCCAGCAGCTTACCTAACTTTGGCTACACCTTC.

V gene TRBV4-1 combines with J gene TRBJ1-4, with D possibly TRBD1 on 5 matching bases. CDR1 MGHRA and CDR2 YSYEKL come from the germline V gene. This CDR3 is 20 amino acids long. The V end was cut by 4 bases, the J end by 4 bases, with 28 bases between. The CDR3 sequence: CASSPQEARTEDVGNEKLFF. The CDR3 DNA is TGCGCCAGCAGCCCACAGGAAGCCCGGACGGAGGACGTTGGTAATGAAAAACTGTTTTTT.

V is TRBV11-3 and J is TRBJ1-1; D might be TRBD1 (5 bases). The length of the CDR3 is 14 residues. Trimming removed 4 bases at V and 1 base at J, with 10 bases between. Germline V CDR1 and CDR2: SGHNT, YENEEA. The CDR3 sequence is CASSWNTGNTEAFF. CDR3 DNA: TGTGCCAGCAGCTGGAATACAGGGAACACTGAAGCTTTCTTT.

The rearrangement joins TRBV30 to TRBJ1-2, with unresolved D. The V gene lost 2 bases and the J gene lost 8 bases, with 12 bases spanning the gap. There are 12 residues in the CDR3. Looked up from germline, CDR1 is GTSNPN and CDR2 is SVGIG (reference sequence). Here the CDR3 DNA reads TGTGCCTGGAGTCGGGCCACGGAGGGCTACACCTTC. Protein: CAWSRATEGYTF.

This clone has a handful of counts. J is TRBJ2-3 and V is TRBV10-3; 7 nucleotides align to TRBD2. V was pared by 4 bases and J by 3 bases, with 7 bases of the junction left unmatched. In germline, CDR1 is ENHRY, CDR2 SYGVKD. The CDR3 is 15 amino acids. The DNA for the CDR3 is TGTGCCATCAGTGGAGGGGCTAGCGGTACAGATACGCAGTATTTT. Amino acids: CAISGGASGTDTQYF.

J is TRBJ1-1 and V is TRBV11-3, with D unresolved. This CDR3 has 16 residues. Germline V lookup: CDR1 SGHNT, CDR2 YENEEA. The ends were cut back, 5 bases at V and 1 base at J, with 17 bases in the middle. The CDR3: CASSPHAEIPNTEAFF. DNA for the CDR3: TGTGCCAGCAGCCCCCATGCGGAGATCCCGAACACTGAAGCTTTCTTT.

J is TRBJ2-7 and V is TRBV5-1; D call uncertain. The CDR3 sequence is 12 residues long. The germline CDR1 and CDR2 sequences are SGHRS and YFSETQ. The ends were cut back, 4 bases at V and 4 bases at J, with 9 bases in the middle. The CDR3 loop is CASSRDSYEQYF. In nucleotides, the CDR3 is TGCGCCAGCAGCCGCGACTCTTACGAGCAGTACTTC.

The genes are TRBV7-8 and TRBJ2-3; D remains unclear. CDR1 and CDR2 (germline): SGHVS, FQNEAQ. The V end lost 11 bases, the J end lost 2 bases, and 14 bases lay between the germline ends. CDR3 length: 13 residues. The CDR3 DNA reads as TGTGCCCCGAACCGGTACACCACAGATACGCAGTATTTT. This encodes CAPNRYTTDTQYF.